A selection of T cell receptor beta chains follows, all from one sample in a study of blood T cells in healthy people across ages. TCRdb re-analysed the 5' RACE reads in MiXCR, keeping a single row per CDR3 protein. The sample gives over a million distinct CDR3 sequences, approximately 43% of which show up once; 4% is in the top ten. The specimen was blood. These receptors all come from a woman younger than 35 in good health. Both conserved end residues are trimmed from each CDR3. Clone size is given for some rows only: seen once, a few or many times, or a class if the clone is expanded.

TRBJ2-5 | NA | TRBV7-9 | ASSPQGRLTETQY
TRBJ2-7 | few | TRBV7-9 | ASSSLAGRGSYEQY
TRBJ1-6 | NA | TRBV5-1 | ASSAGQGSSPLH
TRBJ2-3 | once | TRBV24-1 | ATSDRAPGLTPTDTQY
TRBJ2-3 | many | TRBV7-2 | ASSGYLGADTQY
TRBJ2-1 | NA | TRBV12-3/TRBV12-4 | ASTPGGGHEQF
TRBJ2-7 | NA | TRBV6-2/TRBV6-3 | ASSYSRRTGGYEQY
TRBJ2-7 | NA | TRBV5-5 | ASSFTGGPGSYEQY
TRBJ2-5 | NA | TRBV29-1 | SVRGQVRYNEQY
TRBJ1-5 | few | TRBV30 | AWNADGDYPQH
TRBJ2-5 | NA | TRBV7-8 | ASSLAVTDYQGFQETQY
TRBJ2-1 | NA | TRBV9 | AGSVELAGAEF
TRBJ1-4 | NA | TRBV24-1 | ATSDFGDEKLF
TRBJ2-5 | NA | TRBV4-3 | ASSQDLGAWGQY
TRBJ2-5 | few | TRBV5-1 | ASSLAGRGAQETQY
TRBJ1-2 | NA | TRBV20-1 | SARDPQGRDYGYT
TRBJ2-3 | few | TRBV7-4 | ASSLASGATTDTQY
TRBJ2-4 | NA | TRBV20-1 | SARDPSGGASQY
TRBJ1-4 | few | TRBV28 | ASSFFGQGVTNEKLF
TRBJ1-1 | medium-sized | TRBV9 | ASGDRSNTEAF
NA | NA | TRBV27 | ASRGAGGYEQY
TRBJ1-5 | few | TRBV7-6 | ASSPGTGGPYSNQPQH
TRBJ1-5 | NA | TRBV27 | ASSYTGFQPQH
TRBJ2-7 | few | TRBV20-1 | SAREGSLLSYEQY
TRBJ2-3 | once | TRBV12-3/TRBV12-4 | ASSLRRTDAQY
TRBJ2-5 | NA | TRBV29-1 | SVDPSGQETQY
TRBJ2-7 | many | TRBV6-5 | ASSRGLAGFEQY
TRBJ2-3 | NA | TRBV18 | ASSRVSTDTQY
TRBJ1-1 | few | TRBV6-5 | ASSRQEGMNTEAF
TRBJ1-2 | few | TRBV27 | ASSSYSPDYYGYT
TRBJ1-5 | few | TRBV20-1 | SAKGVRQPQH
NA | NA | TRBV7-9 | ASSFPAVNEQY
TRBJ1-2 | NA | TRBV20-1 | SARRRQGRTYGYT
TRBJ2-1 | NA | TRBV20-1 | SARDLGGQF
TRBJ2-7 | few | TRBV7-2 | ASSSFSWKQY
TRBJ1-6 | few | TRBV21-1 | ASSIGRQENNSPLH